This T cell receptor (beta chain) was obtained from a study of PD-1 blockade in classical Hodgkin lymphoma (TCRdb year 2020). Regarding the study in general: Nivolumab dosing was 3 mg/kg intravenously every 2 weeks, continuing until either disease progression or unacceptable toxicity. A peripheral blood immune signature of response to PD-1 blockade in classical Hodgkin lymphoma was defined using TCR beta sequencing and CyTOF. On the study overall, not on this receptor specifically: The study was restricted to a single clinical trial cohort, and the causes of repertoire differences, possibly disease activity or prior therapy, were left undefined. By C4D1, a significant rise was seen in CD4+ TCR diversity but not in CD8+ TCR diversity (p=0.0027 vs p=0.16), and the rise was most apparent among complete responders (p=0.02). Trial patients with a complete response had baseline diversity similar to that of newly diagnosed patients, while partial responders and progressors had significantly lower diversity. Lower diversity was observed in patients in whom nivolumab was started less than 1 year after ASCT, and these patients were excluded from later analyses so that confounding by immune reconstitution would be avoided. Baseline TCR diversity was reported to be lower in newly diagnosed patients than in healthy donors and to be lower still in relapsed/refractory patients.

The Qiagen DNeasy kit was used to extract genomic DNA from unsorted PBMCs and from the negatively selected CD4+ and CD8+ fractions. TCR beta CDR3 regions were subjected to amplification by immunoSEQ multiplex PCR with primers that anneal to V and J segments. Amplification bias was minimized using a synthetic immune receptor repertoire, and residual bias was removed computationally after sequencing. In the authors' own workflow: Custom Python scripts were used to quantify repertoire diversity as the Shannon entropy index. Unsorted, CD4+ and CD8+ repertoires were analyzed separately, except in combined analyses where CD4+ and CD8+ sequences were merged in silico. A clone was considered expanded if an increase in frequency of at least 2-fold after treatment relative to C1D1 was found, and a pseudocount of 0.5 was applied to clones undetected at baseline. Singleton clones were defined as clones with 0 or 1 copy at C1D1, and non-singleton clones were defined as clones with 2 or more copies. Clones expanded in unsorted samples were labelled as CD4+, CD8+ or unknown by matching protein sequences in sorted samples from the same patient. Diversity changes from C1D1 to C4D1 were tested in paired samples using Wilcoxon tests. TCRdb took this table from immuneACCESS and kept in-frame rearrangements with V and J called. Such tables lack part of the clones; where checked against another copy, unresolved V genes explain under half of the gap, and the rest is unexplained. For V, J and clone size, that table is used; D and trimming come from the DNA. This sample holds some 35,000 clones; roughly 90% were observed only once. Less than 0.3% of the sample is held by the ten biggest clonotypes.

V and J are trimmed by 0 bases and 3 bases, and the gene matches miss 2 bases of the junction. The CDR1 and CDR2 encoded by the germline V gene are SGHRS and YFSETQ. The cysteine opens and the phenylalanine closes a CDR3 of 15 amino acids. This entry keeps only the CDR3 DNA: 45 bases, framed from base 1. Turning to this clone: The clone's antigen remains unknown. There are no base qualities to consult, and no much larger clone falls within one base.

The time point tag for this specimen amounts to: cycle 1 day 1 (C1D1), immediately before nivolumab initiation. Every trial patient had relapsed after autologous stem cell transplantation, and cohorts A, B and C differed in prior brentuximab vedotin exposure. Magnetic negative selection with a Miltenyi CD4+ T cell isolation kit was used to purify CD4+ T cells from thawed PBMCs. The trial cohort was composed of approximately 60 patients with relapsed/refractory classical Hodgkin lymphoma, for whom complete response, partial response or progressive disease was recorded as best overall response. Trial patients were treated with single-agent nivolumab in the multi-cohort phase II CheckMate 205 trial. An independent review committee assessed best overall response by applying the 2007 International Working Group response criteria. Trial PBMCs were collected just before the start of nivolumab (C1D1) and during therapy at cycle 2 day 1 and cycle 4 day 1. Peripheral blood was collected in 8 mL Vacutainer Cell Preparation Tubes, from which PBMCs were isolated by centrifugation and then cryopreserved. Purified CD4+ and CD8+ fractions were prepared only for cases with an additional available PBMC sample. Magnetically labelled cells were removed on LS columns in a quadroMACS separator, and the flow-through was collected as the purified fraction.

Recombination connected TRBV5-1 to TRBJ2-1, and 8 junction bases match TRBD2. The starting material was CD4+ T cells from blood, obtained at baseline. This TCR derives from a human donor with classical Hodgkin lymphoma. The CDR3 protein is CASSLVGTSYNEQFF. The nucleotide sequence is TGCGCCAGCAGCTTGGTAGGGACTAGCTACAATGAGCAGTTCTTC. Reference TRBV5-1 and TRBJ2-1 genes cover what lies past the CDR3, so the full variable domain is KAGVTQTPRYLIKTRGQQVTLSCSPISGHRSVSWYQQTPGQGLQFLFEYFSETQRNKGNFPGRFSGRQFSNSRSEMNVSTLELGDSALYLCASSLVGTSYNEQFFGPGTRLTVL.